A selection of T cell receptor beta chains follows, all from one sample in a study of cytomegalovirus exposure and HLA in healthy donors. Measured with immunoSEQ multiplex PCR; TCRdb has only the in-frame clones, and not every one. The table lists 200,000 to 250,000 clones, about 80% of them singletons. Material: PBMCs. These receptors all come from a man between 40 and 49 years old in good health and CMV-seronegative. CDR3s include the opening cysteine and the closing phenylalanine or tryptophan. The D gene is left open where the match is weak. Only part of the rows carry a size: once, few, many, or a class if the clone is expanded.

D | J | V | size | CDR3 | DNA
TRBD1 | TRBJ1-2 | TRBV6-1 | - | CASSERQGALGYTF | TGTGCCAGCAGTGAACGTCAGGGGGCGCTTGGCTACACCTTC
TRBD1 | TRBJ1-2 | TRBV14 | - | CASSPGQGRYGYTF | TGTGCCAGCAGCCCGGGACAGGGGCGGTACGGCTACACCTTC
- | TRBJ1-4 | TRBV7-9 | once | CASSPTPNEKLFF | TGTGCCAGCAGCCCTACTCCGAATGAAAAACTGTTTTTT
- | TRBJ2-3 | TRBV6-1 | once | CASSEASDTQYF | TGTGCCAGCAGTGAAGCCTCAGATACGCAGTATTTT
TRBD1 | TRBJ2-7 | TRBV7-9 | - | CASSSGQGSYEQYF | TGTGCCAGCAGTTCCGGACAGGGATCTTACGAGCAGTACTTC
- | TRBJ2-3 | TRBV2 | - | CASSDSLLRGHLDTDTQYF | TGTGCCAGCAGTGATTCACTTCTCCGCGGACATCTGGACACAGATACGCAGTATTTT
- | TRBJ2-5 | TRBV2 | - | CASILQGFQETQYF | TGTGCCAGCATTCTACAGGGCTTTCAAGAGACCCAGTACTTC
- | TRBJ2-3 | TRBV10-3 | - | CATGTSTDTQYF | TGTGCCACCGGGACTAGCACAGATACGCAGTATTTT
TRBD1 | TRBJ1-5 | TRBV6-1 | few | CASRDRGQPQHF | TGTGCCAGCAGGGACAGGGGTCAGCCCCAGCATTTT
- | TRBJ2-4 | TRBV7-9 | few | CSSTSDSWVENIQYF | TGTTCCAGCACATCGGACAGCTGGGTTGAAAACATTCAGTACTTC
TRBD2 | TRBJ2-1 | TRBV7-8 | - | CASTRERGPAFF | TGTGCCAGCACCCGAGAGCGGGGGCCGGCGTTCTTC
TRBD1 | TRBJ2-4 | TRBV19 | - | CATRGRGQENIQYF | TGTGCCACCCGGGGCAGGGGGCAGGAAAACATTCAGTACTTC
- | TRBJ2-3 | TRBV4-1 | - | CASSQDPGRSTDTQYF | TGCGCCAGCAGCCAAGATCCAGGCCGTAGCACAGATACGCAGTATTTT
TRBD2 | TRBJ2-1 | TRBV7-2 | - | CASSLGVAGGPSSYNEQFF | TGTGCCAGCAGCTTAGGGGTTGCGGGGGGCCCAAGCTCCTACAATGAGCAGTTCTTC
- | TRBJ2-2 | TRBV5-4 | - | CASSPILAPNTGELFF | TGTGCCAGCAGCCCAATACTAGCCCCGAACACCGGGGAGCTGTTTTTT
- | TRBJ2-7 | TRBV2 | - | CASSVGRGGYEQYF | TGTGCCAGCAGTGTGGGGCGAGGGGGCTACGAGCAGTACTTC
- | TRBJ1-5 | TRBV2 | - | CASSAHGRGPQHF | TGTGCCAGCAGCGCGCACGGCCGGGGGCCCCAGCATTTT
- | TRBJ1-2 | TRBV5-6 | - | CASSFAWSDYGYTF | TGTGCCAGCAGCTTCGCGTGGAGCGACTATGGCTACACCTTC
- | TRBJ2-7 | TRBV10-1 | - | CASSEGGGTYEQYF | TGCGCCAGCAGTGAGGGTGGGGGGACCTACGAGCAGTACTTC
- | TRBJ1-3 | TRBV10-3 | once | CAITTDPGNTIYF | TGTGCCATCACCACAGACCCTGGAAACACCATATATTTT
- | TRBJ2-7 | TRBV30 | - | CAWSQRFTGTQYF | TGTGCCTGGAGTCAACGATTCACAGGGACGCAGTACTTC
- | TRBJ2-2 | TRBV28 | - | CASSWIRENTGELFF | TGTGCCAGCAGTTGGATCAGGGAGAACACCGGGGAGCTGTTTTTT
TRBD2 | TRBJ2-1 | TRBV15 | - | CAIASVAGGYEQFF | TGTGCCATAGCATCGGTAGCGGGAGGTTATGAGCAGTTCTTC
- | TRBJ1-1 | TRBV12-5 | - | CASGFDSYEAFF | TGTGCTAGTGGTTTCGACAGCTATGAAGCTTTCTTT